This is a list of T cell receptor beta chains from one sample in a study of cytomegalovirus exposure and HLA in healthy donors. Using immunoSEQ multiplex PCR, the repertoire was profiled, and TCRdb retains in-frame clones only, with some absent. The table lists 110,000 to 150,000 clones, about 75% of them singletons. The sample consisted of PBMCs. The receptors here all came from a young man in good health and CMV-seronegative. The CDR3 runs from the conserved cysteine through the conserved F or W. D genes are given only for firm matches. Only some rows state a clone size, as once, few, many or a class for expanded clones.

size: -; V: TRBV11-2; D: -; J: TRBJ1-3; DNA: TGTGCCAGCAGCTTTCCGAACACCATATATTTT; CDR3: CASSFPNTIYF
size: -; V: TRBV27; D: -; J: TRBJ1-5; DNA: TGTGCCAGCACTCGGCTAGGGGCGGAGGGTCAGCCCCAGCATTTT; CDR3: CASTRLGAEGQPQHF
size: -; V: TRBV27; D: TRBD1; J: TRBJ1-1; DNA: TGTGCCAGCAGTTTATTAGGGGGCGAGGGTACTGAAGCTTTCTTT; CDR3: CASSLLGGEGTEAFF
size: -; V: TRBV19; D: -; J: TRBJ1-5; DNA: TGTGCCAGTATGGCTAGCCGGAATCAGCCCCAGCATTTT; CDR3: CASMASRNQPQHF
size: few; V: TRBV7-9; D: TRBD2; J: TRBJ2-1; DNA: TGTGCCAGCAGCTATCAAGCGGGAGGAAGGGGTGAGCAGTTCTTC; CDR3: CASSYQAGGRGEQFF
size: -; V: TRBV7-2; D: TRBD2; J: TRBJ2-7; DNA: TGTGCCAGCAGCTTAGGATCTAGCGGATCCTCCTACGAGCAGTACTTC; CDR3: CASSLGSSGSSYEQYF
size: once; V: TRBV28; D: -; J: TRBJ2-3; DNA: TGTGCCACCTTCGGACAGATCACAGATACGCAGTATTTT; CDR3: CATFGQITDTQYF
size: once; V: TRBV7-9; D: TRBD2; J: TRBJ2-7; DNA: TGTGCCAGCAGGGCTAGCGGGAGGCCCGGCTCCTACGAGCAGTACTTC; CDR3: CASRASGRPGSYEQYF
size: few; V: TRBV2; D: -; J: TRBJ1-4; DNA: TGTGCCAGCAGTGAAGGGCAGGGTGGCGAAAAACTGTTTTTT; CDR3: CASSEGQGGEKLFF
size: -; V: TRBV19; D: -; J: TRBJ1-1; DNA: TGTGCCAGTAGATTCTCCGGGATAAACACTGAAGCTTTCTTT; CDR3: CASRFSGINTEAFF
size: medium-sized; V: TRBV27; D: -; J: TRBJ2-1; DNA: TGTGCCAGCACCCACGACAGTTACAATGAGCAGTTCTTC; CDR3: CASTHDSYNEQFF
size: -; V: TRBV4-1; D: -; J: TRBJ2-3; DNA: TGCGCCAGCAGCCAAGCGGGAGAGGCAGATACGCAGTATTTT; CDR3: CASSQAGEADTQYF
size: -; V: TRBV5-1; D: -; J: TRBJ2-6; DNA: TGCGCCAGCAGATCTAATCCAACCTCCTCTGGGGCCAACGTCCTGACTTTC; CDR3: CASRSNPTSSGANVLTF
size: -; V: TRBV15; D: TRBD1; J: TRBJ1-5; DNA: TGTGCCACCAGCCCGGGGACAGTCAATCAGCCCCAGCATTTT; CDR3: CATSPGTVNQPQHF
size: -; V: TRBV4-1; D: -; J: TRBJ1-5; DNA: TGCGCCAGCAGCCAAGTTTGGACAAGTAATCAGCCCCAGCATTTT; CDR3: CASSQVWTSNQPQHF
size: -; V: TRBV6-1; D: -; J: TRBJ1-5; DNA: TGTGCCAGTTTAAGGGCAGGGCACCGAAATCAGCCCCAGCATTTT; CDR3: CASLRAGHRNQPQHF
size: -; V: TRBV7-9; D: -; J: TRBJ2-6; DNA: TGTGCCAGCAGCCTAGCCCGGGGCTCTGGGGCCAACGTCCTGACTTTC; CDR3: CASSLARGSGANVLTF
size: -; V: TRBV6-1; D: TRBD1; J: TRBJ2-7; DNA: TGTGCCACCCTTGGGGACAGGGAAAGGTACGAGCAGTACTTC; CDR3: CATLGDRERYEQYF
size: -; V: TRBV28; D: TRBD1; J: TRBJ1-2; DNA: TGTGCCAGCAGTTTTCCTCTTCGGACAGGGAGGCATGGCTACACCTTC; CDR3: CASSFPLRTGRHGYTF
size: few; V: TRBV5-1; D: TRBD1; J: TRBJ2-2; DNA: TGCGCCAGCAGCTTGTTAGGGACAGGGTCCGGGGAGCTGTTTTTT; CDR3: CASSLLGTGSGELFF
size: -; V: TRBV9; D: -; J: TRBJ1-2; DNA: TGTGCCAGCAGCCAACCCGGGGGGCCGTCTAACTATGGCTACACCTTC; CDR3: CASSQPGGPSNYGYTF
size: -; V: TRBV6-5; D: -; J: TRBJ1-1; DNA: TGTGCCAGCAGTTACTCTCCCAGGGAAATCACTGAAGCTTTCTTT; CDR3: CASSYSPREITEAFF
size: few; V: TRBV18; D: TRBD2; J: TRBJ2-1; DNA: TGTGCCAGCTCACCGGGACTAGCGGTTAAGCAGTTCTTC; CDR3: CASSPGLAVKQFF
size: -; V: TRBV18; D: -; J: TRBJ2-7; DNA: TGTGCCAGCTCATTGCGGGCCGAGCAGTACTTC; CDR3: CASSLRAEQYF
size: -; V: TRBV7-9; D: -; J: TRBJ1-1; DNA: TGTGCCAGCAGCCCCCGGGAAATACGGCGGACTGAAGCTTTCTTT; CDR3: CASSPREIRRTEAFF
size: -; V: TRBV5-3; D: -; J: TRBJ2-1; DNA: TGTGCCAGAAGGCGGCACAATGAGCAGTTCTTC; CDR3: CARRRHNEQFF
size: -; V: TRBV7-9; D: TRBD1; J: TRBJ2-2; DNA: TGTGCCAGCACGGGACAGGGTCCAGGGGAGCTGTTTTTT; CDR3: CASTGQGPGELFF
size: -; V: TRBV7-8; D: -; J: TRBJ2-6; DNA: TGTGCCAGTGGGCCCAGGGCTGGGGCCAACGTCCTGACTTTC; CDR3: CASGPRAGANVLTF
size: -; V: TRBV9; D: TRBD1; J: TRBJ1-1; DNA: TGTGCCAGCAGCGTACCTTGGACAGGGTCGGACACTGAAGCTTTCTTT; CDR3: CASSVPWTGSDTEAFF
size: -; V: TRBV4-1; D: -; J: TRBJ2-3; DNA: TGCGCCAGCAGCCAAGCCGACTTGGGTTTCACAGATACGCAGTATTTT; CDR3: CASSQADLGFTDTQYF
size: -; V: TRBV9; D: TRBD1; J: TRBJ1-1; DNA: TGTGCCAGCAGCATATCCGGGACAGGGAACACTGAAGCTTTCTTT; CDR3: CASSISGTGNTEAFF
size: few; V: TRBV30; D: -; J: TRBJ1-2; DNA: TGTGCCTGGAGCTTAGCCAGGGGTGGAAATGGCTACACCTTC; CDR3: CAWSLARGGNGYTF
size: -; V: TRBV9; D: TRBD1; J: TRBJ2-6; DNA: TGTGCCAGCAGCTTCAACAGGGGGCAGACTGGGGCCAACGGCCTGACTTTC; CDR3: CASSFNRGQTGANGLTF
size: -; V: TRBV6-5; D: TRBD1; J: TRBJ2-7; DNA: TGTGCCAGCAGTTACCCGGGACAGCCGATCACCTACGAGCAGTACTTC; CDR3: CASSYPGQPITYEQYF
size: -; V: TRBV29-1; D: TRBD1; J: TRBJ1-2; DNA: TGCAGCGTTGAGACCGCGGACAGGGTCGGTGGCTACACCTTC; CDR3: CSVETADRVGGYTF
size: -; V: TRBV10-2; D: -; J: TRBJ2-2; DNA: TGCGCCAGCAGTGACTATGAACTCACCGGGGAGCTGTTTTTT; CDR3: CASSDYELTGELFF
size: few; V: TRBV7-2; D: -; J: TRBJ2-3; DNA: TGTGCCAGCAGCGACCGACAGTCGAGGACAGATACGCAGTATTTT; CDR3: CASSDRQSRTDTQYF
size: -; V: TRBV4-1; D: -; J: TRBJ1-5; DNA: TGCGCCAGCAGCCAAGATCTCGGGTATCAGCCCCAGCATTTT; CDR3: CASSQDLGYQPQHF
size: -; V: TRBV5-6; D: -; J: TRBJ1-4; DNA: TGTGCCAGCAGCCCGGGACCTACAGCGGGGATGTGGGAAAAACTGTTTTTT; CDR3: CASSPGPTAGMWEKLFF
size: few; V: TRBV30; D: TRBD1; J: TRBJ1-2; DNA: TGTGCCTGGGAAGGGACAGGGGGAAATGGCTACACCTTC; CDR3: CAWEGTGGNGYTF